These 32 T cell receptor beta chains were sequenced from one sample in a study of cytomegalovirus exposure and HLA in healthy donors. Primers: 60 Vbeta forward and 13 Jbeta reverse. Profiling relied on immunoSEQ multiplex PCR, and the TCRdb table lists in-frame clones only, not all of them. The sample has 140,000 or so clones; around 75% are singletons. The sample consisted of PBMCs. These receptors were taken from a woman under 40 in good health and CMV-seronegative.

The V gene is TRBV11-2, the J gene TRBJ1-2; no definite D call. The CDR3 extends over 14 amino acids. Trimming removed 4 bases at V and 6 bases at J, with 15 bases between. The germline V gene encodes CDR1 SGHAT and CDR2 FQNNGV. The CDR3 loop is CASSSPPGENGYTF. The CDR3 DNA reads TGTGCCAGCAGCTCCCCGCCCGGGGAGAATGGCTACACCTTC.

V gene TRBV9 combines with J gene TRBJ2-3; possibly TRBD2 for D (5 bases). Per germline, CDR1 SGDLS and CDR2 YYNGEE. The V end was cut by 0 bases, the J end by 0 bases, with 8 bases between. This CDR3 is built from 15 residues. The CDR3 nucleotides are TGTGCCAGCAGCGTAGTCGGCGGGAGCACAGATACGCAGTATTTT. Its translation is CASSVVGGSTDTQYF.

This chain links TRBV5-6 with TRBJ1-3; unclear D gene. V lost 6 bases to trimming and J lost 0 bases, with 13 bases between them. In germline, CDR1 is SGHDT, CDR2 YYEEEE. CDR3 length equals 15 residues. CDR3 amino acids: CASKPGRDSGNTIYF. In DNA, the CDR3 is TGTGCCAGCAAACCCGGACGGGACTCTGGAAACACCATATATTTT.

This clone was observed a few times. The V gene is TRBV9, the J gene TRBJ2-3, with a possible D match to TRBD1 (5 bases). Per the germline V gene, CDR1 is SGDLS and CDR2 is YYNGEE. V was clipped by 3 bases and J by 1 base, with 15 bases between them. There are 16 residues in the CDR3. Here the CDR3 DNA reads TGTGCCAGCAGCGGTATGCAGGGTGGGGGCACAGATACGCAGTATTTT. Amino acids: CASSGMQGGGTDTQYF.

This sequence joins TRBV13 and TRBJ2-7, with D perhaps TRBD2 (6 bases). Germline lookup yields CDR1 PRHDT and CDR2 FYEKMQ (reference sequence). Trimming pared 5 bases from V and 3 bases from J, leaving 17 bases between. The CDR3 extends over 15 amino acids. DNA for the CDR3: TGTGCCAGCAGCCCGACTAGTCTAGGAAACTACGAGCAGTACTTC. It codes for CASSPTSLGNYEQYF.

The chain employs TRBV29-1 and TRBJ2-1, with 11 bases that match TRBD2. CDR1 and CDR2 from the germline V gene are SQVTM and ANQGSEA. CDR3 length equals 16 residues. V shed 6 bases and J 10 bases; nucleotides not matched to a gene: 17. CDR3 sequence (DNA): TGCAGCGTAGATAACGGTAGCGGGGGGGCGGGTTCGGAGCAGTTCTTC. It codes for CSVDNGSGGAGSEQFF.

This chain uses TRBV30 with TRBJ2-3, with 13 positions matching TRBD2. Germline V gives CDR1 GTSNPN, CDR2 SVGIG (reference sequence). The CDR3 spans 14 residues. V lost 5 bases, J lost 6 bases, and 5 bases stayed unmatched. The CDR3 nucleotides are TGTGCCTGGGAACTAGCGGGAGGGCGGGATACGCAGTATTTT. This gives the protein CAWELAGGRDTQYF. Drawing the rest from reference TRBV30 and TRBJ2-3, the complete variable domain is SQTIHQWPATLVQPVGSPLSLECTVEGTSNPNLYWYRQAAGRGLQLLFYSVGIGQISSEVPQNLSASRPQDRQFILSSKKLLLSDSGFYLCAWELAGGRDTQYFGPGTRLTVL.

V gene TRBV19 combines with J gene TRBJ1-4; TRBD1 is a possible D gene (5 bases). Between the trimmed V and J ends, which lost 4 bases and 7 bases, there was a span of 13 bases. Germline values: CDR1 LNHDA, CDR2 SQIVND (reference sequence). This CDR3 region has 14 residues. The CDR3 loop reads CASSSQGFGEKLFF. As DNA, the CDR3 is TGTGCCAGTAGTAGTCAGGGTTTCGGTGAAAAACTGTTTTTT. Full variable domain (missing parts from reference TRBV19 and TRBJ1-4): DGGITQSPKYLFRKEGQNVTLSCEQNLNHDAMYWYRQDPGQGLRLIYYSQIVNDFQKGDIAEGYSVSREKKESFPLTVTSAQKNPTAFYLCASSSQGFGEKLFFGSGTQLSVL.

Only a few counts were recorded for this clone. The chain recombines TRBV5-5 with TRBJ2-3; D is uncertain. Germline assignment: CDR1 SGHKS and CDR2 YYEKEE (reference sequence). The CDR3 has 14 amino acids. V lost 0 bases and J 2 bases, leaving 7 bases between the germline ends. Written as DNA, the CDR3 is TGTGCCAGCAGCTTGGGCGGCCTCACAGATACGCAGTATTTT. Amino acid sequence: CASSLGGLTDTQYF.

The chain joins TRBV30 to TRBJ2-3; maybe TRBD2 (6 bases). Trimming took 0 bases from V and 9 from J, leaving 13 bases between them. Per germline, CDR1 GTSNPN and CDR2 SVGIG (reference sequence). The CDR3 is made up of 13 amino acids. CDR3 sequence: CAWSVPGTETQYF. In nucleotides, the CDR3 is TGTGCCTGGAGTGTACCCGGGACTGAGACGCAGTATTTT.

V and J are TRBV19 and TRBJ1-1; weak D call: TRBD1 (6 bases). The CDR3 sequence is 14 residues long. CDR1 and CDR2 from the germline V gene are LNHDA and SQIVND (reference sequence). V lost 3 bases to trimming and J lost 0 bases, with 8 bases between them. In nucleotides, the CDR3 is TGTGCCAGTAGTATCGGGACACTGAACACTGAAGCTTTCTTT. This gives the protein CASSIGTLNTEAFF.

CDR3 residues: CASSPGTGDNEQFF. CDR3 DNA sequence: TGTGCCAGCTCACCAGGGACAGGGGACAATGAGCAGTTCTTC. The chain recombines TRBV18 with TRBJ2-1; 10 bases agree with TRBD1. Trimming at V came to 2 bases and at J to 5 bases, leaving 0 bases not matched to a gene. This CDR3 region has 14 residues. Germline CDR1 KGHSH, CDR2 LQKENI.

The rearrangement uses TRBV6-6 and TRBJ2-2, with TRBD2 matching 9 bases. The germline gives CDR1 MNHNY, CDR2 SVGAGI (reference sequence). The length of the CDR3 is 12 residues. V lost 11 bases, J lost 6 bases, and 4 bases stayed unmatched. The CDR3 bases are TGTGCCGTGGCGGGGGGGGCCGGGGAGCTGTTTTTT. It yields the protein CAVAGGAGELFF.

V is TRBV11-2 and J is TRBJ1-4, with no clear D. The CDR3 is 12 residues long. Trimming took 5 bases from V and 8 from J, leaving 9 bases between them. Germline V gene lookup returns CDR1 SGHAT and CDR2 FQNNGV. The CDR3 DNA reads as TGTGCCAGCAGCCGCTTAACAGAAAAACTGTTTTTT. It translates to CASSRLTEKLFF.

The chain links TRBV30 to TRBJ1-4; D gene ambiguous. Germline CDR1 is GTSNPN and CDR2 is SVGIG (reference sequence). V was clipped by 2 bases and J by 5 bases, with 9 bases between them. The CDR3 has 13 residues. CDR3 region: CAWSISRNEKLFF. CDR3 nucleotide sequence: TGTGCCTGGAGTATTAGCCGGAATGAAAAACTGTTTTTT.

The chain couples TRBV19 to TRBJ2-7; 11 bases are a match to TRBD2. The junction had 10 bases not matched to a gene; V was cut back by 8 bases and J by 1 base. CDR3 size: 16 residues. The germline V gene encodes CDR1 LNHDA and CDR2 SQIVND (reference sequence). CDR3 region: CASSPPGTSGSYEQYF. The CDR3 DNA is TGTGCCAGTTCACCCCCCGGGACTAGCGGATCCTACGAGCAGTACTTC.

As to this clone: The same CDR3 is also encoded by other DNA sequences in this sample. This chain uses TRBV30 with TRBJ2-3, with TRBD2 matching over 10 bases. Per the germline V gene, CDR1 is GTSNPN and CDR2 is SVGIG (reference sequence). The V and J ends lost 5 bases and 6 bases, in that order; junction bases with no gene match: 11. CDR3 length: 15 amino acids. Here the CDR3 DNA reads TGTGCCTGGGATACCTTAGCGGGAGGAGCGGATACGCAGTATTTT. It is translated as CAWDTLAGGADTQYF.

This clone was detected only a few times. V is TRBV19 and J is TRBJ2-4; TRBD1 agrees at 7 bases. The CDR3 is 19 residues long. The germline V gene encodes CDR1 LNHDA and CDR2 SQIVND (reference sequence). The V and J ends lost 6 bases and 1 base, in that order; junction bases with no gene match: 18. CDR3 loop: CASSQDRRSYGGAKNIQYF. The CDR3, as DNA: TGTGCCAGTAGCCAGGACAGGCGTTCTTACGGCGGGGCCAAAAACATTCAGTACTTC.

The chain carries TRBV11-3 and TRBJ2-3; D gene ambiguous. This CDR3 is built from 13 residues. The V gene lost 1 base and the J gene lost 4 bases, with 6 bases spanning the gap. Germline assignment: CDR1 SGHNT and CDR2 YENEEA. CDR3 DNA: TGTGCCAGCAGCTTAGGGCCTTCAGATACGCAGTATTTT. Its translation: CASSLGPSDTQYF.

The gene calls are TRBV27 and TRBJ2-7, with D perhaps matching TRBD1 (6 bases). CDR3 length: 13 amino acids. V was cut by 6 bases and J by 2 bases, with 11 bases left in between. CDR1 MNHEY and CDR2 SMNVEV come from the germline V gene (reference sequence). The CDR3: CASSQGQAYEQYF. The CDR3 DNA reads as TGTGCCAGCAGCCAGGGGCAGGCCTACGAGCAGTACTTC.

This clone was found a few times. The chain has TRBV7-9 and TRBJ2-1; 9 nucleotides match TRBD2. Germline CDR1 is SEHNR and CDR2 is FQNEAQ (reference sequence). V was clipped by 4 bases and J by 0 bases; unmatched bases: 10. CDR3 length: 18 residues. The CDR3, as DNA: TGTGCCAGCAGCTGGGAACTAGCGGGTTGGAGCTCCTACAATGAGCAGTTCTTC. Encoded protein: CASSWELAGWSSYNEQFF.

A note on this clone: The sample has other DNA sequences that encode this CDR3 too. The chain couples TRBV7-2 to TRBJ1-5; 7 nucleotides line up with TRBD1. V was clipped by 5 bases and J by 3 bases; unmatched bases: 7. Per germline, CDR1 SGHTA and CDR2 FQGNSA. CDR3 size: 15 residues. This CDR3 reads CASSLRQGHNQPQHF. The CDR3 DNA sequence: TGTGCCAGCAGCCTCCGACAGGGACACAATCAGCCCCAGCATTTT.

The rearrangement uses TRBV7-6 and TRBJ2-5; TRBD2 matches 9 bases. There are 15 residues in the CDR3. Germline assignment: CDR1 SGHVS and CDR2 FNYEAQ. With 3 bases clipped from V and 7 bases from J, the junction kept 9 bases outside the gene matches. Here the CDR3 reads CASSLASGTLGTQYF. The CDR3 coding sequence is TGTGCCAGCAGCTTGGCTAGCGGGACCCTAGGGACCCAGTACTTC.

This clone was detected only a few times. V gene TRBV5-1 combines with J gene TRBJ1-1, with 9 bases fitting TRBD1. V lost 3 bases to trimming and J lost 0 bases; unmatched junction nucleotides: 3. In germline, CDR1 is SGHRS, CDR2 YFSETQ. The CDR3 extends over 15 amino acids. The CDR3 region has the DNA TGCGCCAGCAGCTCAGGACAGGGGTTGAACACTGAAGCTTTCTTT. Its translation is CASSSGQGLNTEAFF.

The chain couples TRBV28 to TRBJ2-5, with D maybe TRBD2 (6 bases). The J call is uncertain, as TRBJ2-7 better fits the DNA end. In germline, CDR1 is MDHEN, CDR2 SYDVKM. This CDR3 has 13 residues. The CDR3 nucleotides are TGTGCCAGCAGTTTCCGTGGGGGGAACGAGCAGTACTTC. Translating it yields CASSFRGGNEQYF.

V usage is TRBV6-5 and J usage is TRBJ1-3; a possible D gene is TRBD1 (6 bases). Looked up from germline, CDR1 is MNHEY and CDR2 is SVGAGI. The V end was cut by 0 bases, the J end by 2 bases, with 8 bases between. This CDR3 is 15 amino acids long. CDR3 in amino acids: CASSYSSGAGNTIYF. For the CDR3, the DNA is TGTGCCAGCAGTTACTCCTCAGGGGCTGGAAACACCATATATTTT.

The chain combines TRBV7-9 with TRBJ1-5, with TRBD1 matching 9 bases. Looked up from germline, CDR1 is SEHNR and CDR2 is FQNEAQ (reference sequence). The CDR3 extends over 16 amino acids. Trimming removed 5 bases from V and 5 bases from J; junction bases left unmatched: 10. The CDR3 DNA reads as TGTGCCAGCAGCCAAGGGGGACAGGGAGCCGATCAGCCCCAGCATTTT. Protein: CASSQGGQGADQPQHF.

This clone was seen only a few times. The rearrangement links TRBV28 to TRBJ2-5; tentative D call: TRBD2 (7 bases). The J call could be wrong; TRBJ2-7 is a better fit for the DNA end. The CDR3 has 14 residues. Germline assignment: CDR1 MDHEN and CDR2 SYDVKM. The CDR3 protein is CASTSGGQYYEQYF. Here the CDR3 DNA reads TGTGCCAGCACCTCGGGGGGACAATACTACGAGCAGTACTTC.

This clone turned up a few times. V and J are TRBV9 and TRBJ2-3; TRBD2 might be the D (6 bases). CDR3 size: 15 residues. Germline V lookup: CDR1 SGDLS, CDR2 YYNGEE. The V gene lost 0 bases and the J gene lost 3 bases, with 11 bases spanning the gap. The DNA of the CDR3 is TGTGCCAGCAGCGTAGAGGTAGGGAGGACAGATACGCAGTATTTT. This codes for CASSVEVGRTDTQYF.

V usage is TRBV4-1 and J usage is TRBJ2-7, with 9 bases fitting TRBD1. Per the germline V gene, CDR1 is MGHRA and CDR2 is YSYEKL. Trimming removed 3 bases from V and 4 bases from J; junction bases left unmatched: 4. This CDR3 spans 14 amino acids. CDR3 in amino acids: CASSQGTGWYEQYF. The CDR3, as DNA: TGCGCCAGCAGCCAGGGGACAGGGTGGTACGAGCAGTACTTC.

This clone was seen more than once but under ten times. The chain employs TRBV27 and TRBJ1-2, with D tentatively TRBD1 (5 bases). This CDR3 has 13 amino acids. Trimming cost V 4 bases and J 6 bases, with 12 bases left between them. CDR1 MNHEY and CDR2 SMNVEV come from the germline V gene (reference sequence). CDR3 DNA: TGTGCCAGCAGTTATTCAGGGTCGGATGGCTACACCTTC. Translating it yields CASSYSGSDGYTF.

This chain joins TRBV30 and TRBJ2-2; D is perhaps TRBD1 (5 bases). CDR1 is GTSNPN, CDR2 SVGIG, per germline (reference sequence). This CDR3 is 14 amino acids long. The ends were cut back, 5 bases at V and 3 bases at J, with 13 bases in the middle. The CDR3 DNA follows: TGTGCCTGGTCTATCAGGGTGGACACCGGGGAGCTGTTTTTT. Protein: CAWSIRVDTGELFF. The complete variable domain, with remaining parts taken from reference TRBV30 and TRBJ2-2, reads SQTIHQWPATLVQPVGSPLSLECTVEGTSNPNLYWYRQAAGRGLQLLFYSVGIGQISSEVPQNLSASRPQDRQFILSSKKLLLSDSGFYLCAWSIRVDTGELFFGEGSRLTVL.